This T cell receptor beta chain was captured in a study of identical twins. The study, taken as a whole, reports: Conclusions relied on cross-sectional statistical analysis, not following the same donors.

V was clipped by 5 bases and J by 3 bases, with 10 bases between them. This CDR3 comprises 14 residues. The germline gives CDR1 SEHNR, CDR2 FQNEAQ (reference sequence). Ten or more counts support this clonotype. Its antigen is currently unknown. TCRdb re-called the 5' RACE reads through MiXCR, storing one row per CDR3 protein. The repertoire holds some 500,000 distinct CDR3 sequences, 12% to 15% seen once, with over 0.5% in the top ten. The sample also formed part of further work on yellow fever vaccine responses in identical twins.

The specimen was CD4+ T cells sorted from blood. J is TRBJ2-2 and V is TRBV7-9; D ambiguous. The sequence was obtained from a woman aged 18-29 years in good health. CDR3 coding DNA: TGTGCCAGCAGCCATTTAGTCGACACCGGGGAGCTGTTTTTT. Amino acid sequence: CASSHLVDTGELFF.